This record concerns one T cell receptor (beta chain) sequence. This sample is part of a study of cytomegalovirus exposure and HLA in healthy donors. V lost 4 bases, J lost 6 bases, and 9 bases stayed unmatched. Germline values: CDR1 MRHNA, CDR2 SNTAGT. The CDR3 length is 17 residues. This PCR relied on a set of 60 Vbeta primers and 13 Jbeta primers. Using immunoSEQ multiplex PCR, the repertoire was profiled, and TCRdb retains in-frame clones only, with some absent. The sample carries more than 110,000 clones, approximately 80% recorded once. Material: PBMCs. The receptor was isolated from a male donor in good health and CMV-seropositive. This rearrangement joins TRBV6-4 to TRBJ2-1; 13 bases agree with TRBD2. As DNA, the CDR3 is TGTGCCAGCAGTGGTCCTTCCGGGACTAGCGGGATCAATGAGCAGTTCTTC. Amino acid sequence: CASSGPSGTSGINEQFF.